This TCR beta chain was recovered during a study of T-cell memory formation after mild COVID-19. Study observations and caveats: Contracting clones, day 15 to 85, had balanced CD4/CD8, and later expanders favored CD4+. Memory from before infection featured some responding clones, which suggests cross-reactive memory joined.

This clonotype came up a few times. Its specificity is not known. In germline, CDR1 is SNHLY, CDR2 FYNNEI. This CDR3 comprises 17 residues. Unmatched junction bases numbered 13, after V lost 5 bases and J lost 2 bases. TCRdb fed the 5' RACE reads into MiXCR, producing one record per CDR3 protein. The repertoire includes hundreds of thousands of distinct CDR3 sequences, less than 25% of them detected once, and around 13% sits in the top ten. The chain carries TRBV2 and TRBJ2-5; TRBD2 agrees at 8 bases. The sequenced sample consisted of PBMCs or a T cell subset sorted from them (not recorded which). The receptor was isolated from an adult woman who had mild COVID-19 (a few samples of this study predate the infection). Cell type and time point are not known. The CDR3 sequence: CASSPNPSGSWQETQYF. CDR3 DNA: TGTGCCAGCAGTCCTAATCCAAGCGGGAGTTGGCAAGAGACCCAGTACTTC.